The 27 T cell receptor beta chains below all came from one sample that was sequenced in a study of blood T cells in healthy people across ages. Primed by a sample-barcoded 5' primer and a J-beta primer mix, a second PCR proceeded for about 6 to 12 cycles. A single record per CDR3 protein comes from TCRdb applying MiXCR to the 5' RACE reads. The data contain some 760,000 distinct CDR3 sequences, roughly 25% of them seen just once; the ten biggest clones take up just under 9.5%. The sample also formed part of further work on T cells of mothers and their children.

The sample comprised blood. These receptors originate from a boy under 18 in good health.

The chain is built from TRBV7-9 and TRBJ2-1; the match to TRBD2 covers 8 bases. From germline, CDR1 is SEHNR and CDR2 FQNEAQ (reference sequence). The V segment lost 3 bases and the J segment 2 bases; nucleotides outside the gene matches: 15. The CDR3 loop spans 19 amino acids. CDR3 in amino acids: CASSLVTGGPGFPYNEQFF. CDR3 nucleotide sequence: TGTGCCAGCAGCTTGGTAACGGGAGGGCCAGGATTCCCCTACAATGAGCAGTTCTTC.

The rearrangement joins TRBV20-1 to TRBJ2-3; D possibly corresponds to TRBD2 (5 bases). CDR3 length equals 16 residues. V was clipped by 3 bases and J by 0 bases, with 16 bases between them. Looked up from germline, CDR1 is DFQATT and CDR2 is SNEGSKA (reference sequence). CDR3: CSASGSADLSTDTQYF. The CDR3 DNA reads TGCAGTGCTAGTGGTTCAGCGGATCTAAGCACAGATACGCAGTATTTT.

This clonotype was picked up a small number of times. This CDR3 is CSAGRGGSNIQYF. The CDR3 DNA reads as TGCAGTGCGGGTCGGGGGGGCTCGAACATTCAGTACTTC. The chain joins TRBV20-1 to TRBJ2-4, with 8 bases identical to TRBD2. Germline V gene lookup returns CDR1 DFQATT and CDR2 SNEGSKA (reference sequence). V gave up 6 bases and J gave up 7 bases; unmatched junction bases: 8. The CDR3 is 13 residues long.

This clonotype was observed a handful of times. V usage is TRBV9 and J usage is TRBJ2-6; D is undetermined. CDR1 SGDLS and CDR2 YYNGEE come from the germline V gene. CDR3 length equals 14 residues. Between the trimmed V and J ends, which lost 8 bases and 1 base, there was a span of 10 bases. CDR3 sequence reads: CASSAPSGANVLTF. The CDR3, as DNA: TGTGCCAGTAGTGCTCCTTCTGGGGCCAACGTCCTGACTTTC.

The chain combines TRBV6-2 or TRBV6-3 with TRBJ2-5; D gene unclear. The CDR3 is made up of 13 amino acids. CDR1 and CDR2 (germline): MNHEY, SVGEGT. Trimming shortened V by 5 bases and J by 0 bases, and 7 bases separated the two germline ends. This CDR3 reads CASSHYYQETQYF. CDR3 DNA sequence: TGTGCCAGCAGTCACTACTACCAAGAGACCCAGTACTTC.

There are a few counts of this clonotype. The DNA for the CDR3 is TGTGCCAGCAGTCCCCATAACAACTACGAGCAGTACTTC. Its translation: CASSPHNNYEQYF. The chain employs TRBV6-5 and TRBJ2-7; D remains ambiguous. V lost 5 bases, J lost 3 bases, and 11 bases lay in between. In germline, CDR1 is MNHEY, CDR2 SVGAGI. The CDR3 is 13 residues long.

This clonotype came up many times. CDR3 in DNA: TGCGCCAGCAGCTTGGGACCCCAAGCCAAAAACATTCAGTACTTC. It is translated as CASSLGPQAKNIQYF. The chain recombines TRBV5-1 with TRBJ2-4; D unresolved. Germline V gene data show CDR1 as SGHRS and CDR2 as YFSETQ. There are 15 residues in the CDR3. V dropped 0 bases and J dropped 0 bases, with 7 bases sitting between them.

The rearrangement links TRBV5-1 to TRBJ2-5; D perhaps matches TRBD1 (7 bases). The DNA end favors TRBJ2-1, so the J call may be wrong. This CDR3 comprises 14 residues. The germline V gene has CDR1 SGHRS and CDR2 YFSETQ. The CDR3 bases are TGCGCCAGCAGCTTCGAGACAGGGAGGAATAAGCAGTTCTTC. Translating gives CASSFETGRNKQFF.

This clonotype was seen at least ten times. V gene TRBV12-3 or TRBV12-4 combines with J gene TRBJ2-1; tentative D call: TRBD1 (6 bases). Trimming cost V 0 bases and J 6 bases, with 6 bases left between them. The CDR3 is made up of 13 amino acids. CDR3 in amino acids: CASSLAQGNEQFF. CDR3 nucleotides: TGTGCCAGCAGTTTAGCACAGGGCAATGAGCAGTTCTTC.

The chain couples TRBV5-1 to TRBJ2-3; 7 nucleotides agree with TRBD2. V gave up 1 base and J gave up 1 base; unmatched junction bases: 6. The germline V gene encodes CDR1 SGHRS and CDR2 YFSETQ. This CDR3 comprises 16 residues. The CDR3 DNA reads TGCGCCAGCAGCTTGTACGGGGGGTCCGGCACAGATACGCAGTATTTT. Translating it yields CASSLYGGSGTDTQYF.

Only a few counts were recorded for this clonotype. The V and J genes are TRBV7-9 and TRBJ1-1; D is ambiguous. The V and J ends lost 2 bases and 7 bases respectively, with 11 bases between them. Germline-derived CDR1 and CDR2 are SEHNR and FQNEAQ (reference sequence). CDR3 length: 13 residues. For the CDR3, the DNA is TGTGCCAGCAGCTTAACCTCTCGAAATGAAGCTTTCTTT. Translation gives CASSLTSRNEAFF.

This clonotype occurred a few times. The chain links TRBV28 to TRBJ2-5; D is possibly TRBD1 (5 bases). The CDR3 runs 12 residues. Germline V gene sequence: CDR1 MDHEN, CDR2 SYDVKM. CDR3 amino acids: CATQGSQETQYF. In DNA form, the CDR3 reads TGTGCAACGCAGGGATCCCAAGAGACCCAGTACTTC. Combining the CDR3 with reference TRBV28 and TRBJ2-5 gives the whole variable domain DVKVTQSSRYLVKRTGEKVFLECVQDMDHENMFWYRQDPGLGLRLIYFSYDVKMKEKGDIPEGYSVSREKKERFSLILESASTNQTSMYLCATQGSQETQYFGPGTRLLVL.

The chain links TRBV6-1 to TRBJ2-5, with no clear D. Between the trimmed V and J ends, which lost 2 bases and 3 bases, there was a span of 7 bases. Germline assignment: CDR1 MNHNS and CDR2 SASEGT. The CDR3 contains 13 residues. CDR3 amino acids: CASSELDEETQYF. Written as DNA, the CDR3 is TGTGCCAGCAGTGAACTTGACGAAGAGACCCAGTACTTC.

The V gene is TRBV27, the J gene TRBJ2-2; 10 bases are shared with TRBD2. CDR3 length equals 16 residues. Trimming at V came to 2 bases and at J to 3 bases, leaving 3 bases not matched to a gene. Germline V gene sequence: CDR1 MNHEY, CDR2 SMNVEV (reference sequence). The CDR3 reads CASSLRSGGYTGELFF. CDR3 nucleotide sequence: TGTGCCAGCAGTTTACGTAGCGGGGGGTACACCGGGGAGCTGTTTTTT.

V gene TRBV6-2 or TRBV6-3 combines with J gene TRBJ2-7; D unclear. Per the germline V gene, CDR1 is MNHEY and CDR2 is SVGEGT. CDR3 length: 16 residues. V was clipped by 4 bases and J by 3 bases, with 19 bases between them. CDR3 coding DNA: TGTGCCAGCAGTTTCAACTTGGCAGCCAACCACTACGAGCAGTACTTC. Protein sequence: CASSFNLAANHYEQYF.

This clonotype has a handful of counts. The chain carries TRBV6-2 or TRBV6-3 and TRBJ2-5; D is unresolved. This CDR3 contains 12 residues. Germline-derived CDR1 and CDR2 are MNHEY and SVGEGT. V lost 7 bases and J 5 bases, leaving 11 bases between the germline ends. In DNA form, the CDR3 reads TGTGCCAGCACTGATAGTGGCGAGACCCAGTACTTC. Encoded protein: CASTDSGETQYF.

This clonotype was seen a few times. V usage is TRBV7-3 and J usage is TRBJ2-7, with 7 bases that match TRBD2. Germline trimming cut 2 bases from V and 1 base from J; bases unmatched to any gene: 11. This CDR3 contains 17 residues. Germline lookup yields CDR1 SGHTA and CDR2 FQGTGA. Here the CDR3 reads CASSLDTDRDYSYEQYF. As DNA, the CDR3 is TGTGCCAGCAGCTTAGATACCGACCGGGACTATTCCTACGAGCAGTACTTC.

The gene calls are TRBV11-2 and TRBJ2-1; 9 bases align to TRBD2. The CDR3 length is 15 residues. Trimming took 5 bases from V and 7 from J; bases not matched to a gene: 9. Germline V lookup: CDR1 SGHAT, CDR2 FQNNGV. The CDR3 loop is CASSRLYSGRNEQFF. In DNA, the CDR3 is TGTGCCAGCAGCCGATTATATAGCGGGAGAAATGAGCAGTTCTTC.

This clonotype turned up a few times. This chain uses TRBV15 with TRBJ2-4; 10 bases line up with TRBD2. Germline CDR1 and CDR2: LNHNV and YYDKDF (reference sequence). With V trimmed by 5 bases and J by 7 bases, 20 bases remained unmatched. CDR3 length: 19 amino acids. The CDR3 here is CATSALGGTSVPFSNIQYF. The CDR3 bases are TGTGCCACCAGCGCGCTCGGCGGGACTAGCGTTCCCTTTTCCAACATTCAGTACTTC.

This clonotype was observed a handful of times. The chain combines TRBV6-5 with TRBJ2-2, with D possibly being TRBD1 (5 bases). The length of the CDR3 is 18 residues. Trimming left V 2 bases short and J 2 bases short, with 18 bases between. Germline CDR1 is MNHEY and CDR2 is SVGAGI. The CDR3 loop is CASSYAQSGFLNTGELFF. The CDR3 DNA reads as TGTGCCAGCAGTTACGCTCAATCAGGGTTTCTAAACACCGGGGAGCTGTTTTTT.

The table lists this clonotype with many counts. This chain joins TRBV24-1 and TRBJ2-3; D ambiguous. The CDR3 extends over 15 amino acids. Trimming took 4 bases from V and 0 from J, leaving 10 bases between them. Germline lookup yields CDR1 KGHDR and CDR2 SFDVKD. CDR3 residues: CATSELRDSTDTQYF. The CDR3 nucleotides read TGTGCCACCAGTGAATTAAGGGATAGCACAGATACGCAGTATTTT.

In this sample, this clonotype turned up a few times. The CDR3 nucleotides read TGCAGTGCTAGATATAAGGGACCTGAAGCTTTCTTT. Its translation: CSARYKGPEAFF. This chain uses TRBV20-1 with TRBJ1-1; TRBD1 might be the D (5 bases). Germline-derived CDR1 and CDR2 are DFQATT and SNEGSKA (reference sequence). The CDR3 sequence is 12 residues long. Trimming left V 2 bases short and J 6 bases short, with 10 bases between.

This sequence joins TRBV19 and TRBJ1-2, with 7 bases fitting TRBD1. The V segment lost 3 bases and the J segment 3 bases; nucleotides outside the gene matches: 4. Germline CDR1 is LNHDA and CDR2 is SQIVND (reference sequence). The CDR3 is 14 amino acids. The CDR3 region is CASSMYRGYYGYTF. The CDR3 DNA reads TGTGCCAGTAGTATGTACAGGGGATACTATGGCTACACCTTC.

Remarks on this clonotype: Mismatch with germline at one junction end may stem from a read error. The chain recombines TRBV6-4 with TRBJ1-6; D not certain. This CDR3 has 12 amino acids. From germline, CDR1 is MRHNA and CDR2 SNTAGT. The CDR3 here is CASSDWPSPHHF. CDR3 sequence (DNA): TGTGCCAGCAGTGACTGGCCCTCACCCCACCACTTT.

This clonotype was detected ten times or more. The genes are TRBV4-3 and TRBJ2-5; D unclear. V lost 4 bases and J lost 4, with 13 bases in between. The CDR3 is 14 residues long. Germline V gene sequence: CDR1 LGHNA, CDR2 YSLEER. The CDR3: CASSLSCRRETQYF. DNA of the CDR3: TGCGCCAGCAGCCTTTCGTGTCGGCGAGAGACCCAGTACTTC.

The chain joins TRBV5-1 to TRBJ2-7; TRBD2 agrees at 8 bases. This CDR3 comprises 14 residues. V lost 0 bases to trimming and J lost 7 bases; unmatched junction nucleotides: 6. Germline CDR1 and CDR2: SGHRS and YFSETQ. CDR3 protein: CASSLVAGGKEQYF. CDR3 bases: TGCGCCAGCAGCTTGGTCGCGGGGGGCAAGGAGCAGTACTTC.

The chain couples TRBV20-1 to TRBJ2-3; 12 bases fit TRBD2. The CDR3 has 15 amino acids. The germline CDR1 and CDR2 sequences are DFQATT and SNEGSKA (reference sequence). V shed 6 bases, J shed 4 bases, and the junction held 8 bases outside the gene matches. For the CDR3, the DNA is TGCAGTGCCAAAGGGGCTAGCGGGGGGGCAGATACGCAGTATTTT. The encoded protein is CSAKGASGGADTQYF.